Described below is a single T cell receptor (beta chain) sequence and its context. Its specificity is unknown. The CDR3 is 15 residues long. The V segment lost 0 bases and the J segment 6 bases; nucleotides outside the gene matches: 9. Germline lookup yields CDR1 SGHRS and CDR2 YFSETQ. The record originates from a study of T cell responses to AZD1222 COVID-19 vaccine. Study results and caveats: Spike was spanned by vaccine-associated CD4 TCRs, which were dominant at 160-218 and 743-854.

TCRdb keeps only in-frame clones here, not all; method: immunoSEQ multiplex PCR. The data show approximately 110,000 clones, with roughly 84% seen just once and 9.8% held by the top ten. The chain carries TRBV5-1 and TRBJ2-7; 7 nucleotides align to TRBD1. The sample in question was peripheral blood, obtained on day 0 of AZD1222 vaccination. This TCR derives from an adult in good health. This chain's CDR3 is CASSLASGTAFEQYF. CDR3 nucleotides: TGCGCCAGCAGCTTGGCCAGTGGGACAGCCTTCGAGCAGTACTTC.